This T cell receptor beta chain was sequenced during a study of blood T cells in healthy people across ages. Samples each yielded at least 5 micrograms of total RNA. Broader study findings: Strong correlation existed between TCR beta diversity and naive T cell percentage.

This CDR3 contains 16 residues. V was pared by 6 bases and J by 7 bases, with 13 bases of the junction left unmatched. For this clonotype: Its antigen is not identified.

The second PCR ran about 6 to 11 cycles with a sample-barcoded 5' primer and J-beta primers. TCRdb reprocessed the 5' RACE reads with MiXCR, giving one entry per CDR3 protein. The sample has hundreds of thousands of distinct CDR3 sequences, 24% seen once; the top ten hold under 9%. A further study also used this sample, focusing on T cells of mothers and their children. Per that study: In this cohort, donors were a few healthy Caucasian mothers plus their six children.

The chain is built from TRBV12-3 or TRBV12-4 and TRBJ1-2; 11 nucleotides align to TRBD1. The source is a boy aged 5-17 years in good health. What was sequenced was blood. In DNA form, the CDR3 reads TGTGCCAGCAGCCCTTCTAAGGGACAGGGGGAATTTGGCTACACCTTC. It yields the protein CASSPSKGQGEFGYTF.